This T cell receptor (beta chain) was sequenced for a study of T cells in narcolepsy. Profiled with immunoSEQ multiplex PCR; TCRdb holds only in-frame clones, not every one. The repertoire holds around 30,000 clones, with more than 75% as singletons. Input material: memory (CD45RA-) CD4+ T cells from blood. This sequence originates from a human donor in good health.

The CDR3: CASSVTDTQYF. The CDR3 coding sequence is TGTGCCAGCAGTGTCACAGATACGCAGTATTTT. The chain joins TRBV6-6 to TRBJ2-3; D is unclear. V was clipped by 5 bases and J by 2 bases, with 2 bases between them. CDR3 length: 11 amino acids. Per the germline V gene, CDR1 is MNHNY and CDR2 is SVGAGI (reference sequence).